This TCR beta chain was documented in a study of cytomegalovirus exposure and HLA in healthy donors. The PCR employed 60 Vbeta primers together with 13 Jbeta primers. The data were produced by immunoSEQ multiplex PCR, yet TCRdb's version contains in-frame clones alone and is incomplete. The sample yields roughly 150,000 clones, 78% seen once. Notes on the study in general: The study put roughly 160 TCR beta chains on its list as cytomegalovirus-associated. Generally TCR sequences proved uncommon, though certain public TCRs appeared in numerous donors. The CMV antigen specificity of three CMV-associated chains was confirmed through in vitro analysis. Earlier analysis yielded a pattern in which most TCR beta V segments were productive about 90% or about 30% of the time.

The V and J ends lost 4 bases and 6 bases, in that order; junction bases with no gene match: 4. Germline loops: CDR1 PRHDT, CDR2 FYEKMQ (reference sequence). CDR3 length: 14 residues. A remark on this clone: Its matching antigen is unknown.

The TCR comes from a woman aged 35 to 49 in good health and CMV-seropositive. The chain combines TRBV13 with TRBJ1-4, with 8 bases matching TRBD1. The specimen sequenced was PBMCs. The CDR3 protein is CASSYRGGDEKLFF. DNA for the CDR3: TGTGCCAGCAGCTACAGGGGGGGAGATGAAAAACTGTTTTTT.